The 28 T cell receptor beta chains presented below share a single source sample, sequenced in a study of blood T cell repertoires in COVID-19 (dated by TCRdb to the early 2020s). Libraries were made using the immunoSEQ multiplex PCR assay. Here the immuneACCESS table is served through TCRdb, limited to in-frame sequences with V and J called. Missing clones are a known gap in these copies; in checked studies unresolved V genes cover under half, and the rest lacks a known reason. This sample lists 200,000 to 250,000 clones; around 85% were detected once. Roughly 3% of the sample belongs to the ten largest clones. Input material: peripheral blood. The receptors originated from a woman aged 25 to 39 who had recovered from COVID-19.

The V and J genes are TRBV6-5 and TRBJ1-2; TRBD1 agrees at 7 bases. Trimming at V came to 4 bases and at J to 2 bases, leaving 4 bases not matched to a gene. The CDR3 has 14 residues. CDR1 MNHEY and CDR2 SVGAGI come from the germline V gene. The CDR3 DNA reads TGTGCCAGCAGTTCTCGGACAGGAAACTATGGCTACACCTTC. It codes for CASSSRTGNYGYTF.

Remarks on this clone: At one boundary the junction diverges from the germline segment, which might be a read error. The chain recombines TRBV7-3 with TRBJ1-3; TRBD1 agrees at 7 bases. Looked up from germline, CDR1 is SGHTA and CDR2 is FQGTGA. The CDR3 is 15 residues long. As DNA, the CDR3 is TGTGCCAGCAGCCTAACAGGGGCGTATGGAAACACCATATATTTT. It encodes CASSLTGAYGNTIYF.

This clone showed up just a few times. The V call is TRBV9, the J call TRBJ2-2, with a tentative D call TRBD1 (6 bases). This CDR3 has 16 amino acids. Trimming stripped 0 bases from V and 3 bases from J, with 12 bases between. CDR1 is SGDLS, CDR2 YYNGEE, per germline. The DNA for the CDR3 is TGTGCCAGCAGCGTAGGGAACAGGGTTGACACCGGGGAGCTGTTTTTT. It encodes CASSVGNRVDTGELFF.

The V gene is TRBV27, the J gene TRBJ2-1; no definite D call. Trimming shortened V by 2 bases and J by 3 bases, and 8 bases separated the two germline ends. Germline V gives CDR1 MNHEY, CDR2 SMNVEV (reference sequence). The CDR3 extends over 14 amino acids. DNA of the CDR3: TGTGCCAGCAGTTTAAAGACATTCTACAATGAGCAGTTCTTC. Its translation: CASSLKTFYNEQFF.

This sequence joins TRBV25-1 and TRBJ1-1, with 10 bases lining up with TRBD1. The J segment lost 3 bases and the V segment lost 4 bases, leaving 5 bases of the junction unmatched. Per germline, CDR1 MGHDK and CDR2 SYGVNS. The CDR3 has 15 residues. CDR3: CASSGQGATHTEAFF. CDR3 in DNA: TGTGCCAGCAGTGGACAGGGGGCGACTCACACTGAAGCTTTCTTT.

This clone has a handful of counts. The CDR3 loop is CASSYIAGGMEETQYF. The CDR3 DNA sequence: TGTGCCAGCAGTTACATCGCGGGGGGAATGGAAGAGACCCAGTACTTC. This chain uses TRBV6-5 with TRBJ2-5, with 8 bases that match TRBD2. J lost 3 bases, V lost 2 bases, and 8 bases had no gene match. The germline CDR1 and CDR2 sequences are MNHEY and SVGAGI. The CDR3 contains 16 residues.

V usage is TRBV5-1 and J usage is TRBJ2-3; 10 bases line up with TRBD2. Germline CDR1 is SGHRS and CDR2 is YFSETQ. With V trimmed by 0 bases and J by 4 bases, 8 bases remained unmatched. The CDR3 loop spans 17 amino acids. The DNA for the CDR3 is TGCGCCAGCAGCTTGGACCCTAGCGGGAGTCGCGCAGATACGCAGTATTTT. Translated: CASSLDPSGSRADTQYF.

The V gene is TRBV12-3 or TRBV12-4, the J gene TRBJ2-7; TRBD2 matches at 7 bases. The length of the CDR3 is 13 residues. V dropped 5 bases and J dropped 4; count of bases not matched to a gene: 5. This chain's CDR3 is CASSGTTGYEQYF. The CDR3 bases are TGTGCCAGCAGTGGGACTACTGGATACGAGCAGTACTTC.

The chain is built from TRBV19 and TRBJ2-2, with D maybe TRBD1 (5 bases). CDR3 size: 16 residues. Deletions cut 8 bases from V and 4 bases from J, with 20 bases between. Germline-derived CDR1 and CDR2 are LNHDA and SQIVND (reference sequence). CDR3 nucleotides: TGTGCCAGTCTCCGGAGAGACAGCCAGGGCACCGGGGAGCTGTTTTTT. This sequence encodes CASLRRDSQGTGELFF.

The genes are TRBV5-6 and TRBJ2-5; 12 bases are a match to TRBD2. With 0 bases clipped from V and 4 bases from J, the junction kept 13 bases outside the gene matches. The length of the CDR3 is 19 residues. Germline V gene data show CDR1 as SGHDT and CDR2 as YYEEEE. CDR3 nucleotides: TGTGCCAGCAGCTTGGCTCTCCCTCTAGCGGGGGGGCCTGGAGAGACCCAGTACTTC. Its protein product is CASSLALPLAGGPGETQYF.

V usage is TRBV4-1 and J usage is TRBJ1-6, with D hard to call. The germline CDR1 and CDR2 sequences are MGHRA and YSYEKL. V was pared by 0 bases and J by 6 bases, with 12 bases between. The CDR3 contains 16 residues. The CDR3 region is CASSQEVGGFNSPLHF. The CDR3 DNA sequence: TGCGCCAGCAGCCAAGAGGTGGGAGGCTTTAATTCACCCCTCCACTTT.

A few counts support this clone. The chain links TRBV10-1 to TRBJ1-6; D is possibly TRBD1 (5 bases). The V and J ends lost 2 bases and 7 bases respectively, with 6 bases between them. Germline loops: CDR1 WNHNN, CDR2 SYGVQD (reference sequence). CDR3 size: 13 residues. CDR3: CASSERQNSPLHF. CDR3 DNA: TGCGCCAGCAGTGAGCGACAGAATTCACCCCTCCACTTT.

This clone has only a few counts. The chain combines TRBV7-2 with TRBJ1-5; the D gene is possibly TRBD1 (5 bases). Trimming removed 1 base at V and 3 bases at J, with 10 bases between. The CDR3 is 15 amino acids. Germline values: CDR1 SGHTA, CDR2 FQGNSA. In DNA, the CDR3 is TGTGCCAGCAGCTTAGAGGGGTTCGACAATCAGCCCCAGCATTTT. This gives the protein CASSLEGFDNQPQHF.

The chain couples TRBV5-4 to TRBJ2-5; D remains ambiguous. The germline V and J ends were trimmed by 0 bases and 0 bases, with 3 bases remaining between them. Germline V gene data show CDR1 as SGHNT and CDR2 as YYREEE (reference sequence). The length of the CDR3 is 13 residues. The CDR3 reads CASSLANQETQYF. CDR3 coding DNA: TGTGCCAGCAGCTTGGCCAACCAAGAGACCCAGTACTTC.

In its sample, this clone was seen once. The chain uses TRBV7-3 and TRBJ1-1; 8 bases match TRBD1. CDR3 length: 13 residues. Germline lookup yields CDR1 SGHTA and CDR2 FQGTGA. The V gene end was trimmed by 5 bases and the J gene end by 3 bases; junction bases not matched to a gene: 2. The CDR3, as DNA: TGTGCCAGCAGCAAGGACAGGGACACTGAAGCTTTCTTT. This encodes CASSKDRDTEAFF.

The CDR3 loop is CATSGGASPDGTQYF. CDR3 sequence (DNA): TGTGCCACCTCGGGGGGGGCGTCCCCGGATGGGACCCAGTACTTC. V gene TRBV6-5 combines with J gene TRBJ2-5; 8 bases are shared with TRBD2. This CDR3 has 15 residues. The junction had 17 bases not matched to a gene; V was cut back by 10 bases and J by 7 bases. Per germline, CDR1 MNHEY and CDR2 SVGAGI.

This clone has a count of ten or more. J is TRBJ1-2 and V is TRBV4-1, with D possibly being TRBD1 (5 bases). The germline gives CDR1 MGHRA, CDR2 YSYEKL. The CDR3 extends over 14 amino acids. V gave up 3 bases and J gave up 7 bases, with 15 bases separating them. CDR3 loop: CASSQGLYGGGYTF. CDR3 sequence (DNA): TGCGCCAGCAGCCAGGGACTTTATGGTGGTGGCTACACCTTC.

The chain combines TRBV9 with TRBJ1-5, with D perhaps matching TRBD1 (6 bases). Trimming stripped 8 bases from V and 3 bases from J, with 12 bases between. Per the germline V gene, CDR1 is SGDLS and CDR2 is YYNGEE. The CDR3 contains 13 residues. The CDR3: CASNDRPNQPQHF. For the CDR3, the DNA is TGTGCCAGTAATGACAGGCCCAATCAGCCCCAGCATTTT. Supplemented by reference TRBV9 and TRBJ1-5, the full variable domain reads DSGVTQTPKHLITATGQRVTLRCSPRSGDLSVYWYQQSLDQGLQFLIQYYNGEERAKGNILERFSAQQFPDLHSELNLSSLELGDSALYFCASNDRPNQPQHFGDGTRLSIL.

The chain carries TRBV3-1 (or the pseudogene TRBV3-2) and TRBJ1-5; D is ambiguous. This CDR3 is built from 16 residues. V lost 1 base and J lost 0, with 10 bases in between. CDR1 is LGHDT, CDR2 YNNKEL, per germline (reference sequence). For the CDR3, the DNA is TGTGCCAGCAGCCAAGGTGGCAGGTATAGCAATCAGCCCCAGCATTTT. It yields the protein CASSQGGRYSNQPQHF.

For the CDR3, the DNA is TGTGCCAGCACCCCATCAGGGGAAGGGTATGGCTACACCTTC. It codes for CASTPSGEGYGYTF. The V and J genes are TRBV3-1 (or the pseudogene TRBV3-2) and TRBJ1-2; a weak D match, TRBD1 (6 bases). V was shortened by 7 bases and J by 5 bases, with 17 bases between the two germline ends. This CDR3 has 14 residues. CDR1 is LGHDT, CDR2 YNNKEL, per germline (reference sequence).

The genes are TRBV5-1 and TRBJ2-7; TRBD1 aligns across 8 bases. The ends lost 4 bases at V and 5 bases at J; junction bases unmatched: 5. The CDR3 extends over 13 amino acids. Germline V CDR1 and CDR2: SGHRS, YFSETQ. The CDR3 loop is CASSAPGGNEQYF. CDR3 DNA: TGCGCCAGCAGCGCCCCAGGGGGCAACGAGCAGTACTTC.

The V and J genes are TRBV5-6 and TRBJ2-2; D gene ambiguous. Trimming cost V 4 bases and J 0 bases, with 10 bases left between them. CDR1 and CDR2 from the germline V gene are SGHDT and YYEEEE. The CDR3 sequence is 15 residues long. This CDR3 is CASSRRTANTGELFF. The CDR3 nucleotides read TGTGCCAGCAGCCGACGAACAGCGAACACCGGGGAGCTGTTTTTT.

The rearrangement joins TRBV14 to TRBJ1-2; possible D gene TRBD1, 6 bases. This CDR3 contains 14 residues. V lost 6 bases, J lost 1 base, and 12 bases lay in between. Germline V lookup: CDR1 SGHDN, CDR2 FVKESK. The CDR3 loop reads CASSPVDSNYGYTF. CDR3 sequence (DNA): TGTGCCAGCAGTCCGGTGGACAGTAACTATGGCTACACCTTC.

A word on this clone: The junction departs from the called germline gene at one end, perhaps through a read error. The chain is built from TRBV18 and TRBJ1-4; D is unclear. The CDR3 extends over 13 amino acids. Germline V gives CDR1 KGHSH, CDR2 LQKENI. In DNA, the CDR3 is TGTGCCAGCTCAGCCGAGCGTGGTTTAGCCCTTCGTTTT. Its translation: CASSAERGLALRF.

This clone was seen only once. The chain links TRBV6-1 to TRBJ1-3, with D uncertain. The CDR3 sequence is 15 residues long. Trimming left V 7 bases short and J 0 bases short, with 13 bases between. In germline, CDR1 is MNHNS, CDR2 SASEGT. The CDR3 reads CASIKSANSGNTIYF. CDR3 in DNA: TGTGCCAGCATTAAATCAGCGAACTCTGGAAACACCATATATTTT.

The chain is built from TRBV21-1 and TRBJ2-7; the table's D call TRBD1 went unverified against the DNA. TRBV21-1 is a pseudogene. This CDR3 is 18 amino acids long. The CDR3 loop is CASSKAYLADNRFHEQYF. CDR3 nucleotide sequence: TGTGCCAGCAGCAAAGCCTACCTCGCCGACAACCGGTTCCACGAGCAGTACTTC.

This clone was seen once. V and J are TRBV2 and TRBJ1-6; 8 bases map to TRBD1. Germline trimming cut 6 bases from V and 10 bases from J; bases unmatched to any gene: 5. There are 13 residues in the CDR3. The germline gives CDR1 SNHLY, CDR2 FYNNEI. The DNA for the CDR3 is TGTGCCAGCAGAGACACAGGGGGATCACCCCTCCACTTT. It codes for CASRDTGGSPLHF.

This chain's CDR3 is CASSISFPGSGNTIYF. DNA for the CDR3: TGTGCCAGTAGTATTTCGTTTCCAGGCTCTGGAAACACCATATATTTT. The J gene is TRBJ1-3, the V gene TRBV19; D remains unclear. The CDR3 covers 16 residues. Trimming left V 3 bases short and J 0 bases short, with 12 bases between. Germline V CDR1 and CDR2: LNHDA, SQIVND (reference sequence).